Each of the 12 T cell receptor beta chains below was sequenced from the same sample in a study of control samples from healthy donors and cancer patients. Clones were sequenced by immunoSEQ multiplex PCR, and TCRdb holds only the in-frame ones, with some missing. The table shows about 140,000 clones, with 80% to 90% occurring only once. The sequencing sample was made of blood. The receptor set was obtained from a man between 18 and 29 years old in good health.

The chain couples TRBV3-1 (or the pseudogene TRBV3-2) to TRBJ1-3; D uncertain. Germline CDR1 reads LGHDT; CDR2 reads YNNKEL (reference sequence). CDR3 size: 15 residues. V was shortened by 4 bases and J by 3 bases, with 13 bases between the two germline ends. The CDR3 region is CASSLDINGGNTIYF. The CDR3 DNA reads TGTGCCAGCAGCCTCGATATCAACGGTGGAAACACCATATATTTT.

J is TRBJ2-5 and V is TRBV29-1, with a tentative D call TRBD1 (8 bases). Trimming took 7 bases from V and 5 from J, leaving 17 bases between them. Germline assignment: CDR1 SQVTM and CDR2 ANQGSEA. The CDR3 runs 13 residues. This chain's CDR3 is CSGVQGGRETQYF. For the CDR3, the DNA is TGCAGCGGAGTACAGGGGGGGAGGGAGACCCAGTACTTC.

This clone was detected a few times. V and J are TRBV28 and TRBJ1-1; no definite D call. Trimming left V 7 bases short and J 3 bases short, with 12 bases between. CDR1 MDHEN and CDR2 SYDVKM come from the germline V gene. The CDR3 spans 13 residues. The CDR3 loop reads CASTLPGDTEAFF. The CDR3 nucleotides are TGTGCCAGCACCCTTCCCGGGGACACTGAAGCTTTCTTT.

The genes are TRBV9 and TRBJ1-1, with D hard to call. Germline lookup yields CDR1 SGDLS and CDR2 YYNGEE. The CDR3 is 16 amino acids. Trimming cost V 0 bases and J 1 base, with 13 bases left between them. CDR3 region: CASSVVPEAANTEAFF. In nucleotides, the CDR3 is TGTGCCAGCAGCGTAGTTCCGGAGGCGGCGAACACTGAAGCTTTCTTT.

The CDR3 region is CASSEAPRAREKLFF. The CDR3 DNA follows: TGTGCCAGCAGTGAAGCTCCCAGGGCCAGAGAAAAACTGTTTTTT. The rearrangement uses TRBV6-1 and TRBJ1-4; TRBD1 is a possible D gene (5 bases). The CDR3 length is 15 residues. Between the trimmed V and J ends, which lost 0 bases and 8 bases, there was a span of 13 bases. Germline V gene lookup returns CDR1 MNHNS and CDR2 SASEGT.

The chain links TRBV5-6 to TRBJ1-2; D gene uncertain. The germline CDR1 and CDR2 sequences are SGHDT and YYEEEE. This CDR3 comprises 14 residues. V gave up 0 bases and J gave up 2 bases, with 8 bases separating them. The CDR3 DNA follows: TGTGCCAGCAGCTTGGGGGCGGTGAACTATGGCTACACCTTC. Translation gives CASSLGAVNYGYTF.

The chain combines TRBV7-2 with TRBJ1-6; D ambiguous. The germline V gene encodes CDR1 SGHTA and CDR2 FQGNSA. The ends were cut back, 1 base at V and 7 bases at J, with 11 bases in the middle. The CDR3 extends over 15 amino acids. CDR3 in DNA: TGTGCCAGCAGCTTAGGCAGTGCGGTGAATTCACCCCTCCACTTT. Its translation is CASSLGSAVNSPLHF.

The chain combines TRBV14 with TRBJ2-2, with TRBD1 identical over 7 bases. CDR3 length: 15 amino acids. CDR1 and CDR2 from the germline V gene are SGHDN and FVKESK. The V segment lost 4 bases and the J segment 3 bases; nucleotides outside the gene matches: 5. In DNA, the CDR3 is TGTGCCAGCAGCCCGAGGGGGCCGGACACCGGGGAGCTGTTTTTT. Translating it yields CASSPRGPDTGELFF.

V gene TRBV7-3 combines with J gene TRBJ2-7, with 9 bases that match TRBD1. The CDR3 length is 15 residues. V shed 5 bases, J shed 4 bases, and the junction held 9 bases outside the gene matches. Germline V gives CDR1 SGHTA, CDR2 FQGTGA. The CDR3: CASSPTGQGLYEQYF. The CDR3 DNA follows: TGTGCCAGCAGCCCCACGGGACAGGGTCTTTACGAGCAGTACTTC.

This clone has only a few counts. The rearrangement links TRBV7-9 to TRBJ1-5, with D maybe TRBD1 (6 bases). Deletions cut 1 base from V and 6 bases from J, with 13 bases between. Germline V gene sequence: CDR1 SEHNR, CDR2 FQNEAQ (reference sequence). The CDR3 runs to 15 residues. The CDR3: CASSLEGEGGQPQHF. The CDR3 DNA follows: TGTGCCAGCAGCTTAGAAGGGGAGGGGGGTCAGCCCCAGCATTTT. Looking up the rest from reference TRBV7-9 and TRBJ1-5 gives the full variable domain: DTGVSQNPRHKITKRGQNVTFRCDPISEHNRLYWYRQTLGQGPEFLTYFQNEAQLEKSRLLSDRFSAERPKGSFSTLEIQRTEQGDSAMYLCASSLEGEGGQPQHFGDGTRLSIL.

This clone occurred a few times. The rearrangement uses TRBV19 and TRBJ1-2; D gene unclear. The V and J ends lost 2 bases and 0 bases respectively, with 4 bases between them. This CDR3 contains 13 residues. In germline, CDR1 is LNHDA, CDR2 SQIVND (reference sequence). CDR3 region: CASSIRANYGYTF. CDR3 DNA: TGTGCCAGTAGTATAAGGGCTAACTATGGCTACACCTTC.

The J gene is TRBJ2-5, the V gene TRBV7-9; unclear D gene. This CDR3 is 16 amino acids long. V was pared by 6 bases and J by 5 bases, with 22 bases between. The germline gives CDR1 SEHNR, CDR2 FQNEAQ (reference sequence). CDR3 bases: TGTGCCAGCAGTCCCCAGGTCGGGCTGGTTAGGGAGACCCAGTACTTC. This sequence encodes CASSPQVGLVRETQYF.